What follows is one TCR beta chain and its context. With V trimmed by 3 bases and J by 2 bases, 5 bases remained unmatched. This CDR3 has 15 amino acids. The germline V gene encodes CDR1 KGHSH and CDR2 LQKENI. This record comes from a study of blood T cell repertoires in COVID-19. Measured with immunoSEQ multiplex PCR; TCRdb has only the in-frame clones, and not every one. The sample carries fewer than 75,000 clones, 90% recorded once. V is TRBV18 and J is TRBJ2-3; TRBD1 matches 7 bases. What was sequenced was peripheral blood. The TCR originated in a human donor in a cohort sampled during active COVID-19. CDR3: CASSPVTGFTDTQYF. As DNA, the CDR3 is TGTGCCAGCTCACCGGTGACAGGGTTCACAGATACGCAGTATTTT.